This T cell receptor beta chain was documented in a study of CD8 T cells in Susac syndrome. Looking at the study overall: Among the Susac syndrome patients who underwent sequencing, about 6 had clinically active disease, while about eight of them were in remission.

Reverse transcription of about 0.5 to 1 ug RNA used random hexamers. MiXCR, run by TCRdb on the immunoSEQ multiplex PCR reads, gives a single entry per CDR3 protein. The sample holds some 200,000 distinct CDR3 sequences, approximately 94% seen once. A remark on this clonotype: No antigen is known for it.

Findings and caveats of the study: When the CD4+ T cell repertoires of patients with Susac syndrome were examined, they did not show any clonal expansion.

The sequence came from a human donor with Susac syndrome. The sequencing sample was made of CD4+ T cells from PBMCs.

Written as DNA, the CDR3 is TGCAGCGTTCGAACAGGGAATTGGGCCCAGCATTTT. As protein: CSVRTGNWAQHF. V is TRBV29-1 and J is TRBJ1-5; the D gene is possibly TRBD1 (6 bases). Germline CDR1 reads SQVTM; CDR2 reads ANQGSEA. The ends were cut back, 5 bases at V and 11 bases at J, with 16 bases in the middle. The length of the CDR3 is 12 residues.